The 11 T cell receptor beta chains presented below share a single source sample, sequenced in a study of graft-versus-host responses after intestinal transplantation. Graft-derived tissue was subjected to processing to liberate intraepithelial and lamina propria lymphocytes. Libraries were prepared by immunoSEQ multiplex PCR; TCRdb keeps only in-frame clonotypes and omits some of them. The sample lists about 22,000 clones; roughly 79% were seen once. The starting material was ileum tissue, obtained 12 days after intestinal transplant. The receptors were gathered from a human patient who received an intestinal transplant, so some T cells may come from the graft donor.

The chain is built from TRBV10-2 and TRBJ2-1; TRBD2 matches at 15 bases. Germline CDR1 is WSHSY and CDR2 is SAAADI. The CDR3 is 19 amino acids. J was trimmed by 0 bases and V by 6 bases; bases with no gene match: 9. The CDR3 spells CASSRGGLAGGSSYNEQFF. As DNA, the CDR3 is TGCGCCAGCAGCCGGGGAGGACTAGCGGGGGGGAGCTCCTACAATGAGCAGTTCTTC.

The chain links TRBV5-1 to TRBJ2-5; 7 nucleotides match TRBD1. This CDR3 spans 15 amino acids. Per the germline V gene, CDR1 is SGHRS and CDR2 is YFSETQ. The junction had 8 bases not matched to a gene; V was cut back by 4 bases and J by 2 bases. The CDR3 coding sequence is TGCGCCAGCAGCGGCACCCGGGACAGACAAGAGACCCAGTACTTC. It codes for CASSGTRDRQETQYF.

The chain recombines TRBV10-3 with TRBJ2-1; 12 positions match TRBD2. Germline V lookup: CDR1 ENHRY, CDR2 SYGVKD. CDR3 size: 15 residues. J was trimmed by 8 bases and V by 6 bases; bases with no gene match: 8. CDR3: CAIRALAGGRDEQFF. The CDR3 DNA sequence: TGTGCCATCAGAGCCCTAGCGGGGGGGCGAGATGAGCAGTTCTTC.

The gene calls are TRBV10-3 and TRBJ2-2, with D possibly being TRBD1 (5 bases). Germline V gene sequence: CDR1 ENHRY, CDR2 SYGVKD. The CDR3 is made up of 16 amino acids. Trimming stripped 4 bases from V and 6 bases from J, with 18 bases between. The CDR3 DNA reads TGTGCCATCAGTGGGGGATCCGCCGCCAGGGCCGGGGAGCTGTTTTTT. Its translation is CAISGGSAARAGELFF.

V gene TRBV6-6 combines with J gene TRBJ2-6; possible D gene TRBD2, 5 bases. This CDR3 comprises 13 residues. CDR1 MNHNY and CDR2 SVGAGI come from the germline V gene (reference sequence). Trimming removed 6 bases from V and 12 bases from J, with 15 bases in between. The CDR3 protein is CASSQPGLSVLTF. CDR3 sequence (DNA): TGTGCCAGCAGCCAGCCGGGGTTAAGCGTCCTGACTTTC.

This clone appeared a few times. The chain recombines TRBV11-2 with TRBJ2-1, with TRBD1 matching 9 bases. With V trimmed by 10 bases and J by 5 bases, 12 bases remained unmatched. In germline, CDR1 is SGHAT, CDR2 FQNNGV. The length of the CDR3 is 15 residues. Written as DNA, the CDR3 is TGTGCCACCCAGCCCCCGGGACAGGGCCACAATGAGCAGTTCTTC. Translated: CATQPPGQGHNEQFF.

This clone qualifies as medium-sized. The chain is built from TRBV9 and TRBJ2-7, with 11 bases fitting TRBD1. The CDR3 runs 13 residues. V lost 7 bases, J lost 4 bases, and 4 bases stayed unmatched. Germline V lookup: CDR1 SGDLS, CDR2 YYNGEE. The CDR3 region is CASQRDRGYEQYF. CDR3 sequence (DNA): TGTGCCAGCCAGCGGGACAGGGGGTACGAGCAGTACTTC.

The chain combines TRBV25-1 with TRBJ1-1; no clear D. The V gene's germline CDR1 is MGHDK and CDR2 SYGVNS. The length of the CDR3 is 13 residues. Trimming left V 3 bases short and J 10 bases short, with 15 bases between. The DNA of the CDR3 is TGTGCCAGCAGTGAGTCAACATCCTCGCTAGCTTTCTTT. Translating gives CASSESTSSLAFF.

CDR3 sequence (DNA): TGTGCCAGCGGCAACAGATACTCCTACGAGCAGTACTTC. Translating gives CASGNRYSYEQYF. The chain employs TRBV2 and TRBJ2-7; D remains unclear. The CDR3 has 13 amino acids. Trimming stripped 8 bases from V and 0 bases from J, with 11 bases between. The V gene's germline CDR1 is SNHLY and CDR2 FYNNEI.

This chain connects TRBV4-1 to TRBJ2-3; no reliable D call. Trimming stripped 1 base from V and 5 bases from J, with 13 bases between. Germline V gene lookup returns CDR1 MGHRA and CDR2 YSYEKL. This CDR3 comprises 15 residues. The CDR3 loop reads CASSQGASRQDTQYF. The CDR3 DNA reads as TGCGCCAGCAGCCAAGGGGCCTCCAGGCAAGATACGCAGTATTTT.

The chain carries TRBV7-9 and TRBJ1-2, with unresolved D. V lost 5 bases to trimming and J lost 10 bases, with 11 bases between them. CDR1 is SEHNR, CDR2 FQNEAQ, per germline (reference sequence). The CDR3 runs to 11 residues. The chain's CDR3 is CASSTRFDYTF. The CDR3 bases are TGTGCCAGCAGCACCAGATTCGACTACACCTTC. The whole variable domain, filled in from reference TRBV7-9 and TRBJ1-2, reads DTGVSQNPRHKITKRGQNVTFRCDPISEHNRLYWYRQTLGQGPEFLTYFQNEAQLEKSRLLSDRFSAERPKGSFSTLEIQRTEQGDSAMYLCASSTRFDYTFGSGTRLTVV.